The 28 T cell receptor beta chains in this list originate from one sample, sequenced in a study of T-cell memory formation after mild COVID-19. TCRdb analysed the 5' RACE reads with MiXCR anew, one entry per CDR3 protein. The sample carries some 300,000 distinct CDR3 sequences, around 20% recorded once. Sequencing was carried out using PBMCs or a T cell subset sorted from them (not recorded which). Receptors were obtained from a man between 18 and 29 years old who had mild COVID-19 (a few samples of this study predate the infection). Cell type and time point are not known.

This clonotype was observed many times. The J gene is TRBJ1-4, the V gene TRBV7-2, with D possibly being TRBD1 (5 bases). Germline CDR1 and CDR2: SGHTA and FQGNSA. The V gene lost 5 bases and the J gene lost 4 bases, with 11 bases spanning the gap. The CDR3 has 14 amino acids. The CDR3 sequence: CASSITGLNEKLFF. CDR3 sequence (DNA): TGTGCCAGCAGCATCACAGGTCTTAATGAAAAACTGTTTTTT.

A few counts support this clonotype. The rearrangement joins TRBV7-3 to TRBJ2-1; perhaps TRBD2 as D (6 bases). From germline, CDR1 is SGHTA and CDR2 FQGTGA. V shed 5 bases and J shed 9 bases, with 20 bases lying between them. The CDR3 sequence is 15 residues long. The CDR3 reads CASSEWASAESEQFF. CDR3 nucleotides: TGTGCCAGCAGCGAGTGGGCTAGCGCGGAGAGTGAGCAGTTCTTC.

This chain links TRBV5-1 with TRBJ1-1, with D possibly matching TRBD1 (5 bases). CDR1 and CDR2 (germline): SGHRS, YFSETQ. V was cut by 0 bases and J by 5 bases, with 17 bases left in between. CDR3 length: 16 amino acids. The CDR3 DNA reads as TGCGCCAGCAGCTTGGAGGGGATTGGGGGATGGACTGAAGCTTTCTTT. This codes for CASSLEGIGGWTEAFF.

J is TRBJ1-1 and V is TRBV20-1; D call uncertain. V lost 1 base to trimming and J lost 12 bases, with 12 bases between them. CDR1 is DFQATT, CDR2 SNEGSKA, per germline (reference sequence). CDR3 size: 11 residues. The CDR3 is CSARVKEGTFF. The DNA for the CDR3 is TGCAGTGCTAGAGTTAAGGAGGGAACTTTCTTT.

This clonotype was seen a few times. DNA for the CDR3: TGTGCCAGCAGCCCGAAGGAGGGCGGAACGTACACAGATACGCAGTATTTT. It encodes CASSPKEGGTYTDTQYF. V and J are TRBV7-8 and TRBJ2-3; a possible D gene is TRBD2 (6 bases). The CDR3 totals 17 residues. The V end lost 5 bases, the J end lost 2 bases, and 20 bases lay between the germline ends. The germline V gene has CDR1 SGHVS and CDR2 FQNEAQ. Based on the CDR3 plus reference TRBV7-8 and TRBJ2-3, the full variable domain is GAGVSQSPRYKVAKRGQDVALRCDPISGHVSLFWYQQALGQGPEFLTYFQNEAQLDKSGLPSDRFFAERPEGSVSTLKIQRTQQEDSAVYLCASSPKEGGTYTDTQYFGPGTRLTVL.

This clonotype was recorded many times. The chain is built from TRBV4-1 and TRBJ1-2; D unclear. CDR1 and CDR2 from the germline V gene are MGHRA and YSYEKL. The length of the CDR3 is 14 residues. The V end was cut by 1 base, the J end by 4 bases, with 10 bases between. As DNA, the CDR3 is TGCGCCAGCAGCCAAGTGAAGCATTTCTATGGCTACACCTTC. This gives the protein CASSQVKHFYGYTF.

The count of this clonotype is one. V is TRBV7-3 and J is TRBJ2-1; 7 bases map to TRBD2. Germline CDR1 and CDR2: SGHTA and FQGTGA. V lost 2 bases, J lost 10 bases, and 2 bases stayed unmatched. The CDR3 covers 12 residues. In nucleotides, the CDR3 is TGTGCCAGCAGCTTATGGCGGGGGGAGCAGTTCTTC. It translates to CASSLWRGEQFF.

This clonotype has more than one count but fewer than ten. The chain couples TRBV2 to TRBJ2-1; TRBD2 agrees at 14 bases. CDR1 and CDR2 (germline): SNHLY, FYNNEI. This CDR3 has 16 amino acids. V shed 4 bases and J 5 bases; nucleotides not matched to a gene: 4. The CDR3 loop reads CASSGGLAGVDNEQFF. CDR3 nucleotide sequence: TGTGCCAGCAGTGGGGGACTAGCGGGGGTGGACAATGAGCAGTTCTTC.

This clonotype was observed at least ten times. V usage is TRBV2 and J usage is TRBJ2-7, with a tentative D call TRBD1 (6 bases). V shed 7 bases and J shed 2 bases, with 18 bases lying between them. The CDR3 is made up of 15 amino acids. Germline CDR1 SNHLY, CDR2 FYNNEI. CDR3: CASTSLDSLPYEQYF. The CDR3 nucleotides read TGTGCCAGCACCTCATTGGACAGTCTCCCCTACGAGCAGTACTTC.

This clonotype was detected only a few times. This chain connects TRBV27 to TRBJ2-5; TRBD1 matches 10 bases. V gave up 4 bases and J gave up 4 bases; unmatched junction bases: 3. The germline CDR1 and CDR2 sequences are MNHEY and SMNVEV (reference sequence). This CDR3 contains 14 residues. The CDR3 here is CASSSGQGIETQYF. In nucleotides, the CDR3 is TGTGCCAGCAGTTCGGGACAGGGGATAGAGACCCAGTACTTC.

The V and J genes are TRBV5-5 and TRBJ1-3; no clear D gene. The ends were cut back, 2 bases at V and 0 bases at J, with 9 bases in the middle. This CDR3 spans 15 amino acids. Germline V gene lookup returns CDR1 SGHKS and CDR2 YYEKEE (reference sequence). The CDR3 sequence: CASSFHSLSGNTIYF. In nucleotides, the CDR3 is TGTGCCAGCAGCTTCCACAGCCTCTCTGGAAACACCATATATTTT.

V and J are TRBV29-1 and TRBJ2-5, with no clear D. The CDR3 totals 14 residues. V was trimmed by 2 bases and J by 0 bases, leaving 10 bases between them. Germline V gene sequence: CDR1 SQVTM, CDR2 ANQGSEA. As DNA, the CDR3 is TGCAGCGTTGAATTCCCATTGGACCAAGAGACCCAGTACTTC. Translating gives CSVEFPLDQETQYF.

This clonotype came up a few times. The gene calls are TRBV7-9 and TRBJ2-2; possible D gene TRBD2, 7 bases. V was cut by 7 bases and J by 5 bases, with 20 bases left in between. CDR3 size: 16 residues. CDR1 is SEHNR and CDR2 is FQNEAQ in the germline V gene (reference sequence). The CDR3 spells CASNRGGVQGTGELFF. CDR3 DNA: TGTGCCAGCAACCGCGGGGGCGTACAGGGAACCGGGGAGCTGTTTTTT. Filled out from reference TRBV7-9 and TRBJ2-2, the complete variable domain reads DTGVSQNPRHKITKRGQNVTFRCDPISEHNRLYWYRQTLGQGPEFLTYFQNEAQLEKSRLLSDRFSAERPKGSFSTLEIQRTEQGDSAMYLCASNRGGVQGTGELFFGEGSRLTVL.

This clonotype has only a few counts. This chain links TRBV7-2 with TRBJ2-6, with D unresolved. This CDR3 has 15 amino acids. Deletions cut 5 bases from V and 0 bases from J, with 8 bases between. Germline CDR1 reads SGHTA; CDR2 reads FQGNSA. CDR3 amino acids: CASSPQHSGANVLTF. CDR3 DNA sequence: TGTGCCAGCAGCCCACAGCACTCTGGGGCCAACGTCCTGACTTTC.

CDR3 sequence: CATSEVTDTQYF. CDR3 nucleotides: TGTGCCACCAGTGAAGTCACAGATACGCAGTATTTT. The rearrangement joins TRBV24-1 to TRBJ2-3; D is unresolved. The CDR3 consists of 12 residues. Germline V lookup: CDR1 KGHDR, CDR2 SFDVKD. Trimming pared 4 bases from V and 2 bases from J, leaving 3 bases between.

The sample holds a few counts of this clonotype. CDR3 in amino acids: CATAPTGTDTQYF. In DNA, the CDR3 is TGTGCCACCGCACCGACAGGGACAGATACGCAGTATTTT. V is TRBV24-1 and J is TRBJ2-3, with 7 bases fitting TRBD1. Per germline, CDR1 KGHDR and CDR2 SFDVKD. The CDR3 is 13 residues long. The junction had 5 bases not matched to a gene; V was cut back by 9 bases and J by 3 bases.

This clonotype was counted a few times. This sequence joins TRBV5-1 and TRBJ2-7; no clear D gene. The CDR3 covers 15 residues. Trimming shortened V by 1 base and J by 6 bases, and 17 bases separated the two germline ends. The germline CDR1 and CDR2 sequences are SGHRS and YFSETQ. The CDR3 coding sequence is TGCGCCAGCAGCTTGTCTCCTCCTAATTCCGGCGAGCAGTACTTC. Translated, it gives CASSLSPPNSGEQYF.

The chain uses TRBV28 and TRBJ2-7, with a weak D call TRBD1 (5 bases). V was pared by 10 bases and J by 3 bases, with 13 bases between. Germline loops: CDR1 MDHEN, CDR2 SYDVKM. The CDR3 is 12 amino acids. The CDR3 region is CATSGQDYEQYV. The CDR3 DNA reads TGTGCCACCTCCGGACAAGACTACGAGCAGTACGTC.

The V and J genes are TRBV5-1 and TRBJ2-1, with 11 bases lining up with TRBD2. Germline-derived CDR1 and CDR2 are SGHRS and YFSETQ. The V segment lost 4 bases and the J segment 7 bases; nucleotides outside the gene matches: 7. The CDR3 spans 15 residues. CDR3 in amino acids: CASSRVTSGDNEQFF. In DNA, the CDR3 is TGCGCCAGCAGCCGCGTGACTAGCGGGGATAATGAGCAGTTCTTC.

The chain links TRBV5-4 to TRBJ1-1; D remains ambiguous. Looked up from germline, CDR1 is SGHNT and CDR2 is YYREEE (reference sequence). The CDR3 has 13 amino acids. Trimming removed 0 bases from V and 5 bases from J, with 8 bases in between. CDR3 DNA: TGTGCCAGCAGCTTGGATTGGGCTACTGAAGCTTTCTTT. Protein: CASSLDWATEAFF. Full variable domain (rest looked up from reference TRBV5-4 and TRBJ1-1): ETGVTQSPTHLIKTRGQQVTLRCSSQSGHNTVSWYQQALGQGPQFIFQYYREEENGRGNFPPRFSGLQFPNYSSELNVNALELDDSALYLCASSLDWATEAFFGQGTRLTVV.

The CDR3 region is CASSLTYHRADTQYF. CDR3 DNA: TGTGCCAGCAGCTTAACGTATCATCGGGCAGATACGCAGTATTTT. This chain uses TRBV7-2 with TRBJ2-3; D unclear. Trimming stripped 2 bases from V and 4 bases from J, with 13 bases between. Germline CDR1 is SGHTA and CDR2 is FQGNSA. This CDR3 comprises 15 residues.

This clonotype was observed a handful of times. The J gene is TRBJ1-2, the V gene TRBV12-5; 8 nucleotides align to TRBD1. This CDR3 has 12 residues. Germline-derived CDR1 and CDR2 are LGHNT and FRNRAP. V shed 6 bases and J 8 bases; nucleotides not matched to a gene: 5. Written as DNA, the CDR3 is TGTGCTAGTGGGGCAGGACAGGGAGGCTACACCTTC. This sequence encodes CASGAGQGGYTF.

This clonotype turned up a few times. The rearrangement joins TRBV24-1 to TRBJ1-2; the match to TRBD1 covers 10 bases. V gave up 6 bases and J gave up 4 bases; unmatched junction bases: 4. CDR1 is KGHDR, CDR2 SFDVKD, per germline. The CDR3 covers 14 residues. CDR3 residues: CATSPGTGVYGYTF. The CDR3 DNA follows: TGTGCCACCAGTCCGGGGACAGGGGTCTATGGCTACACCTTC.

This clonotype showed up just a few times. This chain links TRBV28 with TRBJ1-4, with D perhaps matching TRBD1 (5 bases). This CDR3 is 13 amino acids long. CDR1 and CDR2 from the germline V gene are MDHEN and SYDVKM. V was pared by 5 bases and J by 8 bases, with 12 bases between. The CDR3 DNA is TGTGCCAGCAGTGGAGGGGTAGACGAAAAACTGTTTTTT. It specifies CASSGGVDEKLFF.

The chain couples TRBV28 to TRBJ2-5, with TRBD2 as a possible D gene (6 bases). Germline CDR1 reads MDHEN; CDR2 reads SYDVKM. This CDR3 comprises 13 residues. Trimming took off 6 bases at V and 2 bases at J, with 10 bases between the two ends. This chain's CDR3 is CASRWRAQETQYF. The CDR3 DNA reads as TGTGCCAGCAGGTGGAGGGCACAAGAGACCCAGTACTTC.

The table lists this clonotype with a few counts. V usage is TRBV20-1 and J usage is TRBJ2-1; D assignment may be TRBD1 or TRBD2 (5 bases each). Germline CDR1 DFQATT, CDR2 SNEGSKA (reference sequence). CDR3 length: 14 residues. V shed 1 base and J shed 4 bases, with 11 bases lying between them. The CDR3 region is CSARVRGGYNEQFF. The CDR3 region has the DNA TGCAGTGCTAGAGTTCGGGGCGGATACAATGAGCAGTTCTTC.

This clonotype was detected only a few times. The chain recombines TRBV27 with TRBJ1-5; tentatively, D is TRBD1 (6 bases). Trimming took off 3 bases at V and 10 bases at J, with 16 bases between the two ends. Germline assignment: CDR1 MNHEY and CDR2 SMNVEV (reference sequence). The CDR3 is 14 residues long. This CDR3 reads CASSLTDRFAPQHF. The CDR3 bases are TGTGCCAGCAGTTTGACAGACAGGTTTGCTCCCCAGCATTTT.

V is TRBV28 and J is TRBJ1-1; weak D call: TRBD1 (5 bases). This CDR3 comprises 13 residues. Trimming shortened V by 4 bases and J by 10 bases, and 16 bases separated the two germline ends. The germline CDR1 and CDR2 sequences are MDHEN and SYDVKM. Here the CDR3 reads CASSSTLGVGAFF. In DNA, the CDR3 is TGTGCCAGCAGTTCGACCCTGGGGGTGGGAGCTTTCTTT.